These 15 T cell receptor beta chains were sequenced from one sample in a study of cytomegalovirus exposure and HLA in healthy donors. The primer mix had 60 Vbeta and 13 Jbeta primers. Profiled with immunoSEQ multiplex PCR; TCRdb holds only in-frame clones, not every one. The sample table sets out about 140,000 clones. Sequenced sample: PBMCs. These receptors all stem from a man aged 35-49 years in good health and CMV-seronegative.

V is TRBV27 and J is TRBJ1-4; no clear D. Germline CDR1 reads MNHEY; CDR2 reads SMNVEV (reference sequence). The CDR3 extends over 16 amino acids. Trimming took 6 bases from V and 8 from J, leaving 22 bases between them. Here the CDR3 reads CASSPRGRRGNEKLFF. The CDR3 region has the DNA TGTGCCAGCAGCCCCCGTGGTCGGAGAGGAAACGAAAAACTGTTTTTT. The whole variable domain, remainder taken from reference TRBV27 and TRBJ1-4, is EAQVTQNPRYLITVTGKKLTVTCSQNMNHEYMSWYRQDPGLGLRQIYYSMNVEVTDKGDVPEGYKVSRKEKRNFPLILESPSPNQTSLYFCASSPRGRRGNEKLFFGSGTQLSVL.

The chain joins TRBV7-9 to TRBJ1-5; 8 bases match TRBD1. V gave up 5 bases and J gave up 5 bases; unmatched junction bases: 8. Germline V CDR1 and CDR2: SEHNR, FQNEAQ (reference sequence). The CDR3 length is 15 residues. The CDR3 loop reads CASSASGGAYQPQHF. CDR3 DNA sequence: TGTGCCAGCAGCGCCTCAGGGGGCGCTTATCAGCCCCAGCATTTT.

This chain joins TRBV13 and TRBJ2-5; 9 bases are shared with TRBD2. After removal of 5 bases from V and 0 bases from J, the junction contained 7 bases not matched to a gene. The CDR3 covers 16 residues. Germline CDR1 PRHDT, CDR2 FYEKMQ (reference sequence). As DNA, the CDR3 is TGTGCCAGCAGCCCTAGGCTAGCGGGGAACCAAGAGACCCAGTACTTC. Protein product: CASSPRLAGNQETQYF.

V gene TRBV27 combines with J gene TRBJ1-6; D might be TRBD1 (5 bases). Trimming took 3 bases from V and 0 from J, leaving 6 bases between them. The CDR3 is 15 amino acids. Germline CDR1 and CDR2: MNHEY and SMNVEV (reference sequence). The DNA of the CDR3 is TGTGCCAGCAGTTTTCAGGGCTCCTATAATTCACCCCTCCACTTT. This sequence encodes CASSFQGSYNSPLHF.

CDR3 in amino acids: CASSSGSFETQYF. CDR3 nucleotide sequence: TGTGCCAGCAGCTCGGGATCGTTTGAGACCCAGTACTTC. This chain links TRBV7-3 with TRBJ2-5; tentatively, D is TRBD2 (5 bases). The germline V and J ends were trimmed by 4 bases and 5 bases, with 11 bases remaining between them. The germline V gene has CDR1 SGHTA and CDR2 FQGTGA. The CDR3 is 13 residues long.

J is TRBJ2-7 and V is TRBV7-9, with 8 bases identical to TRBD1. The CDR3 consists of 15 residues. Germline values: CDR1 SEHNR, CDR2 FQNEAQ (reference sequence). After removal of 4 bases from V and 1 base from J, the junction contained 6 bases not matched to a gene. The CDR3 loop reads CASSSGTGNSYEQYF. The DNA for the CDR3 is TGTGCCAGCAGCTCCGGGACAGGCAATTCCTACGAGCAGTACTTC.

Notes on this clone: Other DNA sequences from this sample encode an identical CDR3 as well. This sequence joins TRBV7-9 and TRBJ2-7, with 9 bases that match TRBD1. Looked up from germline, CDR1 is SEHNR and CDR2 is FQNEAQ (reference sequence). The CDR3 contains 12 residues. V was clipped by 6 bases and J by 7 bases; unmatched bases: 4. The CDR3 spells CASRDDRGEQYF. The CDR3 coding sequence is TGTGCCAGCAGGGATGACAGGGGGGAGCAGTACTTC.

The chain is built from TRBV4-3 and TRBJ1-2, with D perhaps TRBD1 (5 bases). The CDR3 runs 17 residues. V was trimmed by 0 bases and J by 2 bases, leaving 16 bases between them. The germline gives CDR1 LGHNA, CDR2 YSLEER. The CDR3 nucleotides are TGCGCCAGCAGCCAAGAGGGGCTGGCGGGACGGAACTATGGCTACACCTTC. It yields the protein CASSQEGLAGRNYGYTF.

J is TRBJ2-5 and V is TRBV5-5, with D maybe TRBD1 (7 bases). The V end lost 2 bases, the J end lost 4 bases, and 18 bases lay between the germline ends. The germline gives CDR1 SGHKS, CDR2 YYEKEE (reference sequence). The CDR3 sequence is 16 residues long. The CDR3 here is CASSLTPRGVGETQYF. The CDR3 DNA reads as TGTGCCAGCAGCTTAACTCCCAGGGGGGTAGGAGAGACCCAGTACTTC.

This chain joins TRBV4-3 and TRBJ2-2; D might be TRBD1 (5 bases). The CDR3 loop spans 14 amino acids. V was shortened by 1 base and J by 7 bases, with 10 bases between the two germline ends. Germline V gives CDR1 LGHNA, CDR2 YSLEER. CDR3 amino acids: CASSQGRAIGELFF. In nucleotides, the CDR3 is TGCGCCAGCAGCCAAGGCAGGGCCATCGGGGAGCTGTTTTTT.

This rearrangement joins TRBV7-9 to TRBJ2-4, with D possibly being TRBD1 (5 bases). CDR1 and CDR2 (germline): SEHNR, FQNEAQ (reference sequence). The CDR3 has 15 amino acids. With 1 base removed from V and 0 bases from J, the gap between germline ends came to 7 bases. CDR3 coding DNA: TGTGCCAGCAGCTTAGACAGGTTAGCCAAAAACATTCAGTACTTC. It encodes CASSLDRLAKNIQYF.

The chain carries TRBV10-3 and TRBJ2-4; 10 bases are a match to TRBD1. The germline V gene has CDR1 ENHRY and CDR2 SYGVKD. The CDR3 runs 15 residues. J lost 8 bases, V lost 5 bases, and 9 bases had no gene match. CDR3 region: CAISTGTGVRYIQYF. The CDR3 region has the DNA TGTGCCATCAGTACCGGGACAGGGGTCAGGTACATTCAGTACTTC.

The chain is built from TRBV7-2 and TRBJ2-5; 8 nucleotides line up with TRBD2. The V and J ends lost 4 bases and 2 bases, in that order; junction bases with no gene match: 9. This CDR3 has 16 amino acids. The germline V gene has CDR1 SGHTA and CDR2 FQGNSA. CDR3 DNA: TGTGCCAGCAGCTCCTCCGTGACGGGGGGGCAAGAGACCCAGTACTTC. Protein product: CASSSSVTGGQETQYF.

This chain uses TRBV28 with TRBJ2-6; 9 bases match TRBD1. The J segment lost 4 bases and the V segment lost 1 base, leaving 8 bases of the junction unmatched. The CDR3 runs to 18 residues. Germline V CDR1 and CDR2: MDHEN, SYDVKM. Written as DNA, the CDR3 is TGTGCCAGCAGTTTATTTGTACAGGGGGCGACAGGGGCCAACGTCCTGACTTTC. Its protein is CASSLFVQGATGANVLTF.

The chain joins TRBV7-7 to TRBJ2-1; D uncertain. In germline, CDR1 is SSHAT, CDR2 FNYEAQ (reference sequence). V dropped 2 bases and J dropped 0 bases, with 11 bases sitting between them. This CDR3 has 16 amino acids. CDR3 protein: CASSLSPRSSYNEQFF. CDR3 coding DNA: TGTGCCAGCAGCTTATCCCCTAGGAGCTCCTACAATGAGCAGTTCTTC.